These T cell receptor beta chains were read from a single sample in a study of hypomethylating agent response in myelodysplastic syndrome. Profiled with immunoSEQ multiplex PCR; TCRdb holds only in-frame clones, not every one. In the table there are a few thousand clones, about nine tenths of which are singletons. The starting material was bone marrow, obtained before or after starting hypomethylating agent treatment for myelodysplastic syndrome (not recorded which). These receptors were taken from a human donor with myelodysplastic syndrome. The CDR3 runs from the conserved cysteine through the conserved F or W. Fields, in order: D gene, clone size, V gene, J gene, CDR3 DNA, CDR3 protein. D genes are given only for firm matches. The size of a clone is reported for some rows only, either as once, few or many, or as a class for expanded clones.

d_gene: .; abundance: .; v_gene: TRBV7-2; j_gene: TRBJ1-1; CDR3nt: TGTGCCAGCAGGAGGAACATGGACACTGAAGCTTTCTTT; CDR3aa: CASRRNMDTEAFF
d_gene: .; abundance: few; v_gene: TRBV2; j_gene: TRBJ1-2; CDR3nt: TGTGCCAGCAGCGAAGACGGCTATTATGGCTACACCTTC; CDR3aa: CASSEDGYYGYTF
d_gene: .; abundance: .; v_gene: TRBV7-2; j_gene: TRBJ2-5; CDR3nt: TGTGCCAGCAGCCGCACCTATGGGGAGACCCAGTACTTC; CDR3aa: CASSRTYGETQYF
d_gene: .; abundance: .; v_gene: TRBV19; j_gene: TRBJ2-1; CDR3nt: TGTGCCAGTAGCCCGGGGGACAGTAGACATGAGCAGTTCTTC; CDR3aa: CASSPGDSRHEQFF
d_gene: .; abundance: .; v_gene: TRBV29-1; j_gene: TRBJ2-1; CDR3nt: TGCAGCGTTGGTGTCGGCGATGAGCAGTTCTTC; CDR3aa: CSVGVGDEQFF
d_gene: .; abundance: .; v_gene: TRBV29-1; j_gene: TRBJ1-2; CDR3nt: TGCAGCGTTGAACACTATGGCTACACCTTC; CDR3aa: CSVEHYGYTF
d_gene: .; abundance: .; v_gene: TRBV4-1; j_gene: TRBJ1-1; CDR3nt: TGCGCCAGCAGCCAAGAGGGGCCTCATGGGAACACTGAAGCTTTCTTT; CDR3aa: CASSQEGPHGNTEAFF
d_gene: .; abundance: .; v_gene: TRBV30; j_gene: TRBJ1-6; CDR3nt: TGTGCCTGGAGCGGACGGGGTAATTCACCCCTCCACTTT; CDR3aa: CAWSGRGNSPLHF
d_gene: .; abundance: .; v_gene: TRBV19; j_gene: TRBJ1-2; CDR3nt: TGTGCCAGTAGTATAGTACCCAAGTCCTATGGCTACACCTTC; CDR3aa: CASSIVPKSYGYTF
d_gene: .; abundance: .; v_gene: TRBV21-1; j_gene: TRBJ2-1; CDR3nt: TGTGCCAGCAGCCCCGCATACAATGAGCAGTTCTTC; CDR3aa: CASSPAYNEQFF
d_gene: .; abundance: .; v_gene: TRBV7-8; j_gene: TRBJ1-4; CDR3nt: TGTGCCAGCAGCCTGGGACACCCTAATGAAAAACTGTTTTTT; CDR3aa: CASSLGHPNEKLFF
d_gene: .; abundance: few; v_gene: TRBV29-1; j_gene: TRBJ2-7; CDR3nt: TGCAGCGTTGCGGCAGGAGGGTCCCACGAGCAGTACTTC; CDR3aa: CSVAAGGSHEQYF
d_gene: .; abundance: .; v_gene: TRBV9; j_gene: TRBJ2-1; CDR3nt: TGTGCCAGCAGCGGGACCCCGCTTTACAATGAGCAGTTCTTC; CDR3aa: CASSGTPLYNEQFF
d_gene: .; abundance: .; v_gene: TRBV6-1; j_gene: TRBJ2-5; CDR3nt: TGTGCCAGCAGTGAAATGGGGACCCAGAGGGAGACCCAGTACTTC; CDR3aa: CASSEMGTQRETQYF